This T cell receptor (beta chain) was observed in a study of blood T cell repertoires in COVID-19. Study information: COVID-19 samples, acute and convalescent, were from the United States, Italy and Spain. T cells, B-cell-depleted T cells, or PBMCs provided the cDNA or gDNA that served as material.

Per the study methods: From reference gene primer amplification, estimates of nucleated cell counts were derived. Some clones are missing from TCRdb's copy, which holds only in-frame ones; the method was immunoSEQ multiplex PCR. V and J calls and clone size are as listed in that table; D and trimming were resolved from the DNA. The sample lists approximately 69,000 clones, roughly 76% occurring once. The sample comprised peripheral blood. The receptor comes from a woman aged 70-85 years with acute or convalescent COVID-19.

The CDR3 coding sequence is TGTGCTAGTGGTTTGACTACAACAGGGTTCTCTGGAAACACCATATATTTT. This translates into CASGLTTTGFSGNTIYF. This chain uses TRBV12-5 with TRBJ1-3, with a tentative D call TRBD1 (6 bases). This CDR3 is built from 17 residues. Looked up from germline, CDR1 is LGHNT and CDR2 is FRNRAP. Trimming pared 2 bases from V and 0 bases from J, leaving 14 bases between. Combining the CDR3 with reference TRBV12-5 and TRBJ1-3 gives the whole variable domain DARVTQTPRHKVTEMGQEVTMRCQPILGHNTVFWYRQTMMQGLELLAYFRNRAPLDDSGMPKDRFSAEMPDATLATLKIQPSEPRDSAVYFCASGLTTTGFSGNTIYFGEGSWLTVV.